Listed below are T cell receptor beta chains from one sample, sequenced in a study of response to subunit inactivated influenza vaccine. In TCRdb, the RT-PCR reads were re-called with MiXCR into one record per CDR3 protein. This table has under 500,000 distinct CDR3 sequences, approximately 10% appearing once. Sequences were derived from PBMCs from blood, sampled 35 to 45 days after vaccination. The receptors here all came from a man aged 50-59 years who received an inactivated influenza vaccine. The CDR3 runs from the conserved cysteine through the conserved F or W. A D gene is named only where the DNA matches it firmly. Clone size is not always given. Where it is, it says once, few, many or a class for expanded clones.

d_call clone_size j_call v_call cdr3_nt cdr3_aa
NA few TRBJ2-5 TRBV20-1 TGCAGTGCTAACGTGGGAGAAGAGACCCAGTACTTC CSANVGEETQYF
TRBD1 NA TRBJ2-7 TRBV5-1 TGCGCCAGCAGTAAGGGGGCCAACTACGAGCAGTACTTC CASSKGANYEQYF
TRBD1 NA TRBJ1-1 TRBV5-5 TGTGCCAGTCGGCGGGACAGGGTGAACACTGAAGCTTTCTTT CASRRDRVNTEAFF
TRBD1 few TRBJ2-7 TRBV20-1 TGCAGTGCTCCAAAGAGGACAGGGGCGCAGGAGCAGTACTTC CSAPKRTGAQEQYF
NA NA TRBJ2-7 TRBV7-7 TGTGCCAGCAGCTTCGGAACGGGGAGCGAGCAGTACTTC CASSFGTGSEQYF
NA few TRBJ2-7 TRBV7-3 TGTGCCAGCAGCCGCACCGACCTGGGCGAGCAGTACTTC CASSRTDLGEQYF
TRBD1 NA TRBJ2-3 TRBV4-1 TGCGCCAGCAGCGAAGCCCTACAGGGGCCCTCGGCAGATACGCAGTATTTT CASSEALQGPSADTQYF
TRBD1 few TRBJ1-2 TRBV10-3 TGTGCCATCGGACAGGGCCATGGCTACACCTTC CAIGQGHGYTF
TRBD2 many TRBJ2-5 TRBV11-3 TGTGCCAGCAGCTCATCTAGCGGGGGTGGAGAGACCCAGTACTTC CASSSSSGGGETQYF
NA NA TRBJ2-3 TRBV14 TGTGCCAGCAGCCACCACCCCCAGGGAGCAGATACGCAGTATTTT CASSHHPQGADTQYF
TRBD1 many TRBJ2-7 TRBV12-3/TRBV12-4 TGTGCCAGCAGTTCCTCGAGACAGGGCTACGAGCAGTACTTC CASSSSRQGYEQYF
TRBD2 NA TRBJ2-1 TRBV7-2 TGTGCCAGCAGGTGGCTAGCGGGGGGGACCTACAATGAGCAGTTCTTC CASRWLAGGTYNEQFF
TRBD1 many TRBJ2-2 TRBV12-3/TRBV12-4 TGTGCCAGCAGTTTTGGACAGGGGGGCACCGGGGAGCTGTTTTTT CASSFGQGGTGELFF
NA few TRBJ2-1 TRBV27 TGTGCCAGCAGTTCGGTCCGGGACTTACGATTCGATGAGCAGTTCTTC CASSSVRDLRFDEQFF
TRBD1 NA TRBJ1-2 TRBV7-2 TGTGCCAGCAGCGGGGACAGGGGGGCTCACACCTTC CASSGDRGAHTF
TRBD1 few TRBJ2-1 TRBV5-1 TGCGCCAGCAGCTGGACCACAGGGGGCTATGAGCAGTTCTTC CASSWTTGGYEQFF
TRBD2 many TRBJ2-7 TRBV12-3/TRBV12-4 TGTGCCAGCAGTTCGCCGGGACTAACCTACGAGCAGTACTTC CASSSPGLTYEQYF
NA few TRBJ1-2 TRBV20-1 TGCAGTGCTAGTGGGCAGGGTGAGAATGGCTACACCTTC CSASGQGENGYTF
NA few TRBJ2-7 TRBV20-1 TGCAGTGCTAGATTAGCAGGGCCGGCCTACGAGCAGTACTTC CSARLAGPAYEQYF
NA many TRBJ2-3 TRBV24-1 TGTGCCACCAGTGACAGGACCTACCGTAGCACAGATACGCAGTATTTT CATSDRTYRSTDTQYF
TRBD1 NA TRBJ2-3 TRBV4-3 TGCGCCAGCAGCCAAGCAAGGGGGCGGACAGATACGCAGTATTTT CASSQARGRTDTQYF
NA few TRBJ2-7 TRBV20-1 TGCAGTGCTAGAGGGCAGGGAAAATACGAGCAGTACTTC CSARGQGKYEQYF
NA few TRBJ2-2 TRBV7-3 TGTGCCAGCAGCTTAATCATTCCCGGGGAGCTGTTTTTT CASSLIIPGELFF
NA NA TRBJ2-3 TRBV6-2/TRBV6-3 TGTGCCAGCAGTTACTCGAGACCGACACGGACAGATACGCAGTATTTT CASSYSRPTRTDTQYF
NA many TRBJ2-3 TRBV5-1 TGTGCCAGCAGTTTAGGGGGTGCCGCAGATACGCAGTATTTT CASSLGGAADTQYF
NA many TRBJ1-1 TRBV12-3/TRBV12-4 TGTGCCAGCAAACCCATAGCAAAGATTGACACTGAAGCTTTCTTT CASKPIAKIDTEAFF
NA few TRBJ1-1 TRBV12-3/TRBV12-4 TGTGCCAGCACAACCTGGGGGGGGATGGAAGTTTTCTTT CASTTWGGMEVFF
NA few TRBJ2-5 TRBV6-4 TGTGCCAGCAGGCCCTGTGGGGAGACCCAGTACTTC CASRPCGETQYF
NA few TRBJ2-1 TRBV7-6 TGTGCCAGCACCCGCGGTGGGAACTACAATGAGCAGTTCTTC CASTRGGNYNEQFF
NA once TRBJ2-6 TRBV28 TGTGCCAGCAGAGAAGGAGGGGCCGGGGCCAACGTCCTGACTTTC CASREGGAGANVLTF
NA NA TRBJ1-6 TRBV28 TGTGCCAGCAGGAGGACAGTCTCCTATAATTCACCCCTCCACTTT CASRRTVSYNSPLHF
NA many TRBJ2-7 TRBV29-1 TGCAGCGTTGAATTAGGCTCTCCTTACGAGCAGTACTTC CSVELGSPYEQYF
TRBD2 few TRBJ2-5 TRBV7-9 TGTGCCAGCAGCTCCGGGACTAGCGGGGGCCAAGAGACCCAGTACTTC CASSSGTSGGQETQYF
NA many TRBJ2-1 TRBV4-3 TGCGCCAGCAGCCAAGGACTACCCGCGAGCTCCTACAATGAGCAGTTCTTC CASSQGLPASSYNEQFF
NA NA TRBJ2-2 TRBV4-2 TGTGCCAGCAGCCAAGCTACTTCCGGGGAGCTGTTTTTT CASSQATSGELFF
NA NA TRBJ2-1 TRBV6-1 TGTGCCAGCAGTGAAGCCGGGGCCGCCCACAAAGTCTCGTTCTTC CASSEAGAAHKVSFF
NA few TRBJ2-1 TRBV12-3/TRBV12-4 TGTGCCAGCAGGAGGACAAGCCAAGAGCAGTTCTTC CASRRTSQEQFF
TRBD1 NA TRBJ1-2 TRBV7-2 TGTGCCAGCAGCTTAGACAGGGGTGTCAACTATGGCTACACCTTC CASSLDRGVNYGYTF
NA NA TRBJ2-1 TRBV7-6 TGTGCCAGCAGCTCGGGAGGGCGGGACAGCACAAATGAGCAGTTCTTC CASSSGGRDSTNEQFF
TRBD1 many TRBJ2-2 TRBV7-2 TGTGCCAGCAGCCCGGGACAGCGAACCGGGGAGCTGTTTTTT CASSPGQRTGELFF
NA many TRBJ2-1 TRBV29-1 TGCAGCGCGTCGGCGAGCTCCTACAATGAGCAGTTCTTC CSASASSYNEQFF
NA few TRBJ1-6 TRBV12-3/TRBV12-4 TGTGCCAGCAGCCAAGGACGGAATAATTCACCCCTCCACTTT CASSQGRNNSPLHF
NA many TRBJ1-1 TRBV20-1 TGCAGTGCTAGCAGGGGTAACACTGAAGCTTTCTTT CSASRGNTEAFF
TRBD1 few TRBJ2-5 TRBV3-1 TGTGCCAGCAGCCAGACAGGGGCCCTTTTTCCGGAGACCCAGTACTTC CASSQTGALFPETQYF
NA NA TRBJ2-7 TRBV7-2 TGTGCCAGCAGCTTTAGGGGACTTGGAAGCTCCTACGAGCAGTACTTC CASSFRGLGSSYEQYF
TRBD2 NA TRBJ2-1 TRBV5-1 TGCGCCAGCAGCTCGGGACTAGCGGGAGCGTATAGCCATGAGCAGTTCTTC CASSSGLAGAYSHEQFF
NA few TRBJ1-5 TRBV28 TGTGCCAGCAAACTAGCCGACGCTCCCCAGCATTTT CASKLADAPQHF
NA few TRBJ2-4 TRBV12-3/TRBV12-4 TGTGCCAGCAGTTTAAGCAGCCTGGGGACCAAAAACATTCAGTACTTC CASSLSSLGTKNIQYF
TRBD1 few TRBJ1-2 TRBV20-1 TGCAGTGGGACAGGGGGGAACTATGGCTACACCTTC CSGTGGNYGYTF
NA many TRBJ2-7 TRBV15 TGTGCCACCAGCGGCACTCGGGGGGCCTCGGGAGAGCAGTACTTC CATSGTRGASGEQYF
NA many TRBJ2-7 TRBV7-2 TGTGCCAGCAGCTTAGATCAGGGACCCTACGAGCAGTACTTC CASSLDQGPYEQYF
TRBD2 NA TRBJ2-1 TRBV4-3 TGCGCCAGCAGCCAGGAAAGCTTAGCGGGGAATGAGCAGTTCTTC CASSQESLAGNEQFF
TRBD1 few TRBJ1-2 TRBV5-1 TGCGCCAGCAGATCGACAGGGAACTATGGCTACACCTTC CASRSTGNYGYTF
NA NA TRBJ2-5 TRBV7-9 TGTGCCAGCAGCATACCCAGGGAAGAGGAGACCCAGTACTTC CASSIPREEETQYF
NA NA TRBJ1-5 TRBV7-2 TGTGCCAGCAGCTTAGGCGGTATCAGCAATCAGCCCCAGCATTTT CASSLGGISNQPQHF